The source of this T cell receptor (beta chain) is a study of technical replicates of blood from several donors. From germline, CDR1 is LGHNA and CDR2 YSLEER. Deletions cut 3 bases from V and 4 bases from J, with 16 bases between. The CDR3 spans 15 residues. The data were produced by immunoSEQ multiplex PCR, yet TCRdb's version contains in-frame clones alone and is incomplete. Of fewer than 100,000 clones listed, about 97% were seen once; the top ten hold around 0.31%. This chain uses TRBV4-3 with TRBJ2-7, with D maybe TRBD1 (6 bases). The TCR comes from a human donor in good health. The material sequenced was T cells isolated from PBMCs. The CDR3 DNA follows: TGCGCCAGCAGCCAGAATAGCGACAGGCATTACGAGCAGTACTTC. Translating gives CASSQNSDRHYEQYF.